The 27 T cell receptor beta chains given below trace back to one sample, sequenced in a study of T cells in Graves' hyperthyroidism and ophthalmopathy. The source material, RNA transcripts, was used to amplify TCR beta CDR3 regions. A first-round RT-PCR of the TCR CDR3 used the HTBI primer set. TCRdb reprocessed the multiplex PCR reads via MiXCR and lists one record per CDR3 protein. The data contain under 200,000 distinct CDR3 sequences, roughly 9.4% of them seen just once; the ten biggest clones take up about 20%. Specimen: blood. The receptor source for this set is a young woman with Graves' hyperthyroidism that later progressed to Graves' ophthalmopathy.

This clonotype was recorded at least ten times. This rearrangement joins TRBV19 to TRBJ2-2; 9 nucleotides match TRBD1. The germline CDR1 and CDR2 sequences are LNHDA and SQIVND (reference sequence). V shed 6 bases, J shed 4 bases, and the junction held 9 bases outside the gene matches. The CDR3 runs 16 residues. CDR3: CASRQPGQGSTGELFF. In DNA form, the CDR3 reads TGTGCCAGTAGGCAGCCGGGACAGGGTTCCACCGGGGAGCTGTTTTTT.

This clonotype was recorded a few times. Here the CDR3 omits its conserved ending phenylalanine or tryptophan, so a read error is the likely source. V is TRBV29-1 and J is TRBJ1-1; 10 nucleotides line up with TRBD1. The CDR3 sequence is 12 residues long. CDR1 and CDR2 from the germline V gene are SQVTM and ANQGSEA. The junction had 2 bases not matched to a gene; V was cut back by 7 bases and J by 3 bases. CDR3 sequence reads: CSGTGGDTEAFL. Written as DNA, the CDR3 is TGCAGCGGGACAGGGGGGGACACTGAAGCTTTCCTT.

This clonotype was seen more than once but under ten times. The genes are TRBV6-5 and TRBJ2-2; 8 bases line up with TRBD1. With V trimmed by 2 bases and J by 5 bases, 4 bases remained unmatched. The V gene's germline CDR1 is MNHEY and CDR2 SVGAGI. CDR3 size: 15 residues. CDR3 nucleotides: TGTGCCAGCAGTTACCAACAGGGGGGAACCGGGGAGCTGTTTTTT. Its translation is CASSYQQGGTGELFF.

This clonotype was found many times. The chain is built from TRBV28 and TRBJ1-5, with D maybe TRBD1 (5 bases). This CDR3 comprises 15 residues. V lost 3 bases to trimming and J lost 6 bases, with 15 bases between them. Per the germline V gene, CDR1 is MDHEN and CDR2 is SYDVKM. CDR3 region: CASSFVREVSQPQHF. Written as DNA, the CDR3 is TGTGCCAGCAGTTTCGTCAGGGAGGTGAGTCAGCCCCAGCATTTT.

The chain employs TRBV6-1 and TRBJ2-2, with 8 bases identical to TRBD2. The CDR3 has 15 amino acids. CDR1 and CDR2 (germline): MNHNS, SASEGT. V was pared by 4 bases and J by 1 base, with 2 bases of the junction left unmatched. Here the CDR3 reads CASSGRGGNTGELFF. The CDR3 DNA sequence: TGTGCCAGCAGTGGACGGGGGGGGAACACCGGGGAGCTGTTTTTT.

Ten or more counts support this clonotype. This chain uses TRBV7-9 with TRBJ1-5; 9 positions match TRBD1. V was pared by 1 base and J by 7 bases, with 5 bases of the junction left unmatched. The germline V gene encodes CDR1 SEHNR and CDR2 FQNEAQ (reference sequence). The CDR3 runs 15 residues. The CDR3 loop is CASSLDGQGRQPQHF. The CDR3 DNA reads as TGTGCCAGCAGCTTAGATGGACAGGGGCGACAGCCCCAGCATTTT. The whole variable domain, filled in from reference TRBV7-9 and TRBJ1-5, reads DTGVSQNPRHKITKRGQNVTFRCDPISEHNRLYWYRQTLGQGPEFLTYFQNEAQLEKSRLLSDRFSAERPKGSFSTLEIQRTEQGDSAMYLCASSLDGQGRQPQHFGDGTRLSIL.

This clonotype appeared many times. This chain joins TRBV30 and TRBJ1-2; 9 bases agree with TRBD1. Germline V gives CDR1 GTSNPN, CDR2 SVGIG (reference sequence). The V segment lost 3 bases and the J segment 7 bases; nucleotides outside the gene matches: 15. CDR3 length: 16 residues. Here the CDR3 reads CAWSRDRAKEGVGYTF. The CDR3 DNA reads TGTGCCTGGAGCCGGGACAGGGCAAAAGAGGGTGTTGGCTACACCTTC.

This clonotype was counted ten times or more. The V gene is TRBV15, the J gene TRBJ1-2, with a possible D match to TRBD1 (5 bases). This CDR3 has 13 residues. Germline V gene data show CDR1 as LNHNV and CDR2 as YYDKDF (reference sequence). Trimming pared 0 bases from V and 4 bases from J, leaving 6 bases between. In nucleotides, the CDR3 is TGTGCCACCAGCAGAGATGGGGCCTATGGCTACACCTTC. Translated, it gives CATSRDGAYGYTF.

This clonotype has a handful of counts. J is TRBJ1-2 and V is TRBV20-1; TRBD1 agrees at 7 bases. CDR3 length equals 15 residues. V shed 5 bases, J shed 0 bases, and the junction held 9 bases outside the gene matches. Germline-derived CDR1 and CDR2 are DFQATT and SNEGSKA (reference sequence). CDR3 sequence: CSAEQGTPPNYGYTF. The CDR3 nucleotides read TGCAGTGCTGAACAGGGGACTCCACCTAACTATGGCTACACCTTC.

The chain recombines TRBV6-2 or TRBV6-3 with TRBJ1-1; 9 bases line up with TRBD1. Germline CDR1 reads MNHEY; CDR2 reads SVGEGT. CDR3 length equals 18 residues. With V trimmed by 4 bases and J by 4 bases, 16 bases remained unmatched. This chain's CDR3 is CASSSSFLPGQGRTEAFF. DNA of the CDR3: TGTGCCAGCAGTTCCAGCTTCCTACCGGGACAGGGACGCACTGAAGCTTTCTTT.

Comment on this clonotype: Since a much larger clone is just one base distant, this may be a read error. V gene TRBV9 combines with J gene TRBJ2-5, with 12 bases aligning to TRBD2. The CDR3 runs 16 residues. J gave up 7 bases and V 3 bases, and 10 bases lay outside the gene matches. CDR1 and CDR2 (germline): SGDLS, YYNGEE. CDR3 in DNA: TGTGCCAGCAGCGATTCCTGGACTAGCGGGAAAGGGACCCAGTACTTC. Its protein is CASSDSWTSGKGTQYF.

In its sample, this clonotype was seen many times. The chain recombines TRBV19 with TRBJ1-1; D gene unclear. The CDR3 extends over 17 amino acids. The V gene's germline CDR1 is LNHDA and CDR2 SQIVND (reference sequence). Trimming stripped 3 bases from V and 1 base from J, with 18 bases between. Written as DNA, the CDR3 is TGTGCCAGTAGTATGAGCCGACGGAGTTCAGAGAACACTGAAGCTTTCTTT. Translation gives CASSMSRRSSENTEAFF.

This clonotype has a handful of counts. The rearrangement joins TRBV10-3 to TRBJ2-3; D ambiguous. The V end lost 11 bases, the J end lost 0 bases, and 21 bases lay between the germline ends. This CDR3 is 16 amino acids long. CDR1 and CDR2 (germline): ENHRY, SYGVKD. CDR3 protein: CAAGWTDLDSTDTQYF. DNA of the CDR3: TGTGCCGCCGGGTGGACGGACCTTGATAGCACAGATACGCAGTATTTT.

The sample holds many counts of this clonotype. This chain uses TRBV20-1 with TRBJ1-5, with 10 positions matching TRBD1. J lost 6 bases, V lost 3 bases, and 8 bases had no gene match. Germline V lookup: CDR1 DFQATT, CDR2 SNEGSKA (reference sequence). This CDR3 has 15 amino acids. The CDR3 sequence is CSASYGTGDSQPQHF. The DNA for the CDR3 is TGCAGTGCTAGCTATGGGACAGGGGATTCTCAGCCCCAGCATTTT.

Remarks on this clonotype: A much larger clone sits a single nucleotide away, making a read error possible. This chain links TRBV11-1 with TRBJ2-4; 10 positions agree with TRBD2. V trimming: 1 base; J trimming: 8 bases; junction bases outside the gene matches: 14. The CDR3 runs to 18 residues. Per the germline V gene, CDR1 is SGHAT and CDR2 is FQDESV (reference sequence). CDR3 bases: TGTGCCAGCAGCTTAGGCCCGGGACCAGCGGGGGGGCGTGACATTCAGTACTTC. This gives the protein CASSLGPGPAGGRDIQYF.

To note about this clonotype: It may be a read error: a sequence one base away is much more abundant. The chain joins TRBV20-1 to TRBJ1-2; D gene uncertain. Trimming removed 3 bases from V and 6 bases from J, with 8 bases in between. Germline V gene sequence: CDR1 DFQATT, CDR2 SNEGSKA (reference sequence). The CDR3 spans 11 residues. CDR3 bases: TGCAGTGCTAGGCGTGGGGATGGCTACACCTTC. It codes for CSARRGDGYTF.

This clonotype was counted only a few times. V gene TRBV7-9 combines with J gene TRBJ1-3, with unresolved D. CDR1 is SEHNR, CDR2 FQNEAQ, per germline (reference sequence). This CDR3 spans 17 amino acids. Trimming removed 4 bases at V and 1 base at J, with 17 bases between. CDR3 residues: CASSSSPGPTSGNTIYF. The CDR3 DNA sequence: TGTGCCAGCAGCTCTTCACCTGGACCCACTTCTGGAAACACCATATATTTT.

This clonotype was seen many times. The gene calls are TRBV7-2 and TRBJ2-7, with unresolved D. The CDR3 is made up of 15 amino acids. V shed 5 bases and J shed 0 bases, with 14 bases lying between them. In germline, CDR1 is SGHTA, CDR2 FQGNSA. The CDR3 is CASSLELGSSYEQYF. CDR3 sequence (DNA): TGTGCCAGCAGCCTTGAACTGGGTAGCTCCTACGAGCAGTACTTC. Together with reference TRBV7-2 and TRBJ2-7, the CDR3 gives the full variable domain: GAGVSQSPSNKVTEKGKDVELRCDPISGHTALYWYRQSLGQGLEFLIYFQGNSAPDKSGLPSDRFSAERTGGSVSTLTIQRTQQEDSAVYLCASSLELGSSYEQYFGPGTRLTVT.

This clonotype was seen repeatedly, ten times or more. The gene calls are TRBV6-1 and TRBJ2-1; the match to TRBD2 covers 10 bases. V lost 7 bases to trimming and J lost 2 bases; unmatched junction nucleotides: 5. The CDR3 has 15 amino acids. The germline CDR1 and CDR2 sequences are MNHNS and SASEGT. The CDR3 reads CASTILAGTYNEQFF. The DNA for the CDR3 is TGTGCCAGCACTATACTAGCGGGGACCTACAATGAGCAGTTCTTC.

This clonotype was detected ten times or more. This chain connects TRBV2 to TRBJ1-4, with D possibly TRBD1 on 6 matching bases. CDR1 is SNHLY, CDR2 FYNNEI, per germline. V gave up 8 bases and J gave up 8 bases, with 12 bases separating them. The CDR3 length is 12 residues. CDR3 protein: CASGPQGEKLFF. CDR3 in DNA: TGTGCCAGCGGACCCCAGGGGGAAAAACTGTTTTTT.

This rearrangement joins TRBV28 to TRBJ1-1; possibly TRBD1 for D (5 bases). Germline V lookup: CDR1 MDHEN, CDR2 SYDVKM. The CDR3 spans 16 residues. With 6 bases removed from V and 5 bases from J, the gap between germline ends came to 22 bases. CDR3: CASSRGTPGEGTEAFF. In nucleotides, the CDR3 is TGTGCCAGCAGCCGAGGGACCCCCGGGGAAGGGACTGAAGCTTTCTTT. The full variable domain, its missing parts supplied by reference TRBV28 and TRBJ1-1, is DVKVTQSSRYLVKRTGEKVFLECVQDMDHENMFWYRQDPGLGLRLIYFSYDVKMKEKGDIPEGYSVSREKKERFSLILESASTNQTSMYLCASSRGTPGEGTEAFFGQGTRLTVV.

This clonotype was seen repeatedly, ten times or more. The chain has TRBV10-3 and TRBJ1-1; unclear D gene. V gave up 4 bases and J gave up 1 base, with 22 bases separating them. The CDR3 totals 18 residues. The germline CDR1 and CDR2 sequences are ENHRY and SYGVKD. DNA of the CDR3: TGTGCCATCAGTGGCGTGACCTCTGCGGTACGGACGAACACTGAAGCTTTCTTT. As protein: CAISGVTSAVRTNTEAFF.

This clonotype showed up many times. The rearrangement links TRBV18 to TRBJ2-7; D ambiguous. The V end lost 0 bases, the J end lost 4 bases, and 10 bases lay between the germline ends. The CDR3 is made up of 14 amino acids. Germline-derived CDR1 and CDR2 are KGHSH and LQKENI. The CDR3 DNA follows: TGTGCCAGCTCACCACCCGCACAGAATTACGAGCAGTACTTC. It specifies CASSPPAQNYEQYF. Looking up the rest from reference TRBV18 and TRBJ2-7 gives the full variable domain: NAGVMQNPRHLVRRRGQEARLRCSPMKGHSHVYWYRQLPEEGLKFMVYLQKENIIDESGMPKERFSAEFPKEGPSILRIQQVVRGDSAAYFCASSPPAQNYEQYFGPGTRLTVT.

To note about this clonotype: A read error may explain this, as a much larger clone is one base away. This chain connects TRBV6-5 to TRBJ2-7; 9 bases are shared with TRBD2. The CDR3 runs to 17 residues. Germline CDR1 reads MNHEY; CDR2 reads SVGAGI. Here the CDR3 DNA reads TGTACCAGCAGTTCCAAGAGCGGGAGGCGCTTCTCCTACGAGCAGTACTTC. Translated, it gives CTSSSKSGRRFSYEQYF.

As for this clonotype: A much larger clone differs by one base, so this may be a read error. The chain carries TRBV19 and TRBJ1-5; maybe TRBD1 (6 bases). The ends were cut back, 3 bases at V and 5 bases at J, with 11 bases in the middle. The CDR3 has 14 amino acids. CDR1 and CDR2 (germline): LNHDA, SQIVND (reference sequence). CDR3 amino acids: CASSMVPGDQPQHF. The CDR3, as DNA: TGTGCCAGTAGTATGGTACCAGGGGATCAGCCCCAGCATTTT.

This clonotype was counted between two and nine times. The rearrangement links TRBV7-9 to TRBJ2-7; 9 bases are shared with TRBD1. Germline V gene sequence: CDR1 SEHNR, CDR2 FQNEAQ (reference sequence). Trimming took 1 base from V and 6 from J; bases not matched to a gene: 7. The CDR3 runs 15 residues. The CDR3 nucleotides read TGTGCCAGCAGCTTAGTTGGACAGGGGTTCATCGAGCAGTACTTC. Its translation is CASSLVGQGFIEQYF.

This clonotype was seen only a few times. A junction boundary mismatches the germline segment, possibly from a read error. V is TRBV29-1 and J is TRBJ1-1; tentatively, D is TRBD1 (5 bases). Germline V gene sequence: CDR1 SQVTM, CDR2 ANQGSEA. There are 12 residues in the CDR3. The CDR3 loop is CSFERQGTEAFF. CDR3 nucleotides: TGCAGCTTTGAAAGGCAGGGAACCGAAGCTTTCTTT.